Listed here is a single TCR beta chain. Its antigen remains unknown. A read error is possible here, since a much larger clone lies one base away. These data belong to a study of tumor and adjacent non-tumor tissue in lung cancer. Looking at the study overall: Patients comprised 12 adenocarcinoma, a couple of squamous cell carcinoma and 1 small cell lung cancer. Broader study findings: TCR diversity was significantly greater in tumor than normal lung tissue. Tumor repertoires had a smaller top 100 clone share than normal lung.

Three rounds of nested PCR, following a modified ARM-PCR protocol, produced the TCRbeta library. TCRdb re-called the multiplex PCR reads with MiXCR, one entry per CDR3 protein. The sample lists 220,000 or so distinct CDR3 sequences, around 71% seen once, with roughly 24% in the top ten. This sample's RNA came from whole unsorted tissue. This CDR3 is 15 amino acids long. Per the germline V gene, CDR1 is MNHEY and CDR2 is SVGEGT. The V end was cut by 2 bases, the J end by 2 bases, with 9 bases between. This rearrangement joins TRBV6-2 or TRBV6-3 to TRBJ2-2; D remains ambiguous. The sequence was obtained from a man in his 60s with non-small cell lung cancer. The specimen was lung tumor tissue. CDR3 DNA sequence: TGTGCCAGCAGTTACGTGGGCAGAAACACCGGGGAGCTGTTTTTT. The encoded protein is CASSYVGRNTGELFF.